This entry concerns a single T cell receptor (beta chain). The antigen this receptor binds is unknown. The entry originates in a study of cytomegalovirus exposure and HLA in healthy donors (dated by TCRdb to about 2017). For the study in its entirety: According to an earlier analysis of around 600 of the donors, some 180 million T cells yielded over 90 million unique TCR beta sequences and 250 to 350 Gb of sequence data. All discovery cohort repertoires had been generated using a single sequencing platform. The genetic ancestry cluster associated with self-reported Caucasian donors included about 81% of the roughly 400 genotyped donors. Donor age, sex, ethnicity and CMV serostatus were compiled alongside the repertoire data. The T cell repertoires of several hundred subjects were profiled by immunosequencing and related to cytomegalovirus serostatus. A later genetic analysis used genome-wide SNP genotypes for about 60% of the roughly 670 donors, treating that subset as a discovery cohort. Across 398 genotyped donors of the cohort, an average of roughly 250,000 unique TCR beta nucleotide sequences per donor were sequenced, and approximately 17% of those sequences were non-productive. The aim of the study was to test whether cataloging public T cell receptors could identify signatures of past pathogen exposure. Typing coverage differed by locus: A, B, C, DRB1 and DQB1 were typed in roughly 620-640 donors, DQA1 in approximately 520, DPA1 in over 600, and DPB1 in 400 to 480. A later analysis re-examined previously published TCR beta repertoires from more than 600 donors and added high-resolution HLA genotyping to investigate patterns of TCR occurrence. An early release that covered about 640 HLA-typed donors contained approximately 300 gigabases of sequencing data and 80 million or so unique TCR sequences. The study combined high-throughput TCR immunosequencing, statistical association of individual TCRs with disease status, and machine learning to predict cytomegalovirus infection status. The later analysis used no new phenotypic data to find candidate immune exposures, relying instead on TCR beta sequences and their occurrence across donors. In an earlier analysis of around 540 of the donors, high-throughput TCR beta sequencing was used to judge whether each TCR beta V gene segment behaved as functional or pseudogenic. Both class I and class II loci were covered by HLA typing, at four-digit resolution. Several DR-DQ haplotypes were treated as single units for association and clustering because of strong linkage in the cohort. In addition to the first cohort of approximately 650 subjects, a separate validation cohort of over 90 different subjects was used. Study-wide conclusions, independent of this receptor: For the cohort, immune exposure information was limited to CMV serostatus. Roughly uniform sequencing depth across donors was assumed in presence/absence analyses, although this assumption may not hold. Specific HLA alleles were associated with 15,000 to 20,000 TCR beta sequences at a false discovery rate of 0.05 in a later analysis. A further reported finding was that TCR beta sequences accurately predicted the HLA-A and HLA-B alleles for most subjects in the first cohort. A cluster of highly shared sequence variants was judged likely to be a technical artifact of the sequencing pipeline. Because counts were too low, more than 15 rarely observed V segments, including chromosome 9 orphons, were excluded from the earlier analysis of around 590 of the donors. Most TCR sequences were seen in very few donors, while some public TCRs were found in many individuals. According to a later analysis, TCR association rates differed among HLA loci, with DRB1 alleles showing the most associated TCRs and HLA-C alleles showing the fewest. Three of the identified cytomegalovirus-associated TCR beta chains were confirmed in vitro to be specific for cytomegalovirus antigens. V-gene and J-gene trimming of TCR beta chains was associated with a missense DCLRE1C variant in a later genetic analysis, and the association was replicated in an independent cohort. An earlier analysis of approximately 590 of the donors showed that most TCR beta V segments appeared in productive rearrangements either about 90% or about 30% of the time, which broadly matched IMGT annotations. In the study, 150 to 200 TCR beta chains were listed as associated with cytomegalovirus. According to the authors, the approach could potentially be generalized to other disease states and immunological phenotypes. Because the 87-base-pair reads could not distinguish some IMGT-functional V segments, including TRBV6-2 and TRBV6-3, those segments were excluded. Cytomegalovirus status was reported to be diagnosed by the classifier with high specificity and sensitivity in both the original and validation cohorts. A later genetic analysis reported fewer N-insertions in productive TCRs among donors in an Asian-associated ancestry cluster than the approximately 670-donor mean. The cohort was sequenced for TCR beta chains only, and without alpha or paired-chain data the features that could be detected were limited. Strong co-occurrence of HLA alleles, especially DR and DQ, made assigning TCR associations to individual alleles difficult. In a later analysis, most CMV-associated TCR beta chains were found to appear HLA-restricted, with HLA associations seemingly driven largely by CMV exposure. In a later analysis, several top co-occurrence clusters were reported to appear linked to parvovirus B19, influenza, CMV and Epstein-Barr virus. Because some donors lacked HLA typing at each locus, the association tests relied only on the typed subset. Correlated functional status among segregating V segments might reflect linkage disequilibrium, but an unknown experimental factor could not be ruled out. Compared with equally common non-associated chains, HLA-associated TCR beta chains in a later analysis were more clonally expanded and had lower generation probabilities.

The germline V gene yields MDHEN for CDR1 and SYDVKM for CDR2. V loses 3 bases, J loses 0 bases, and the germline ends lie 8 bases apart. Reading from cysteine to phenylalanine, the CDR3 counts 14 amino acids. Of all the DNA, just the CDR3 is kept, 42 bases in frame from base 1. The cohort was made up of several hundred healthy bone marrow donors. At the time of sampling, every cohort member was nominally healthy, though immune exposures that went unrecorded were likely present. The donor was CMV seronegative and was included in the group of hundreds of seronegative cohort members. A peripheral blood sample was provided by each donor, and peripheral blood mononuclear cells were used for TCR beta sequencing. The Qiagen DNeasy Blood Extraction Kit was used to extract genomic DNA from the blood cell samples. The library was generated by the immunoSEQ multiplex PCR assay. For the multiplex PCR, a mixture combining 60 forward primers for TCR Vbeta segments and 13 reverse primers for TCR Jbeta segments was used. A multiplex PCR assay on genomic DNA amplified the CDR3 region of rearranged TCR beta genes. The amplified TCR beta libraries were sequenced on the Illumina HiSeq System as 87-base-pair reads. The paper's processing steps were these. A later analysis counted approximately 76 million unique TCR beta chains across the 670 or so repertoires, and roughly 9.9 million of these chains were shared by at least two donors. Raw reads were error-corrected and collapsed into unique sequences with a nearest-neighbor algorithm that merged closely related sequences to remove PCR and sequencing errors. V, D and J gene segments were assigned by aligning CDR3 sequences to IMGT reference sequences. Each retained sequence needed at least a six-nucleotide match to both a V gene segment and a J gene segment. Rearrangements were called productive when the CDR3 lacked stop codons and stayed in frame with V and J; all others were non-productive. Following IMGT convention, CDR3 was defined as the stretch from the second conserved V-encoded cysteine up to the conserved J-encoded phenylalanine. The earlier analysis of about 530 of the donors excluded any sequence lacking an unambiguous match to a single V gene segment. In an earlier analysis of more than 500 of the donors, a V segment was called functional when productive rearrangements were above 56.7%, and segregating when the standard deviation between donors exceeded 5%. A statistical classification framework was built for diagnosing cytomegalovirus status from the catalog of TCR beta chain sequences. A later analysis assigned V and J genes by comparing TCR nucleotide sequences with IMGT/GENE-DB human TR gene sequences. The TCRdist pipeline was used in a later analysis to assign CDR3 sequences and most-parsimonious VDJ recombination scenarios. A later analysis defined each TCR beta chain by its CDR3 amino acid sequence plus V-gene family, and excluded reads lacking a unique V-gene family. To address suspected cross-contamination and a sequencing artifact, a later analysis removed a few hundred highly shared, low-generation-probability nucleotide sequences. In a later analysis, a clonal expansion index was calculated for each public chain from normalized within-repertoire ranks of inferred template counts. In a later analysis, generation probabilities were computed using a VDJ recombination model fitted to out-of-frame rearrangements, and the results were checked against IGoR. In a later analysis, TCR-TCR, TCR-HLA and TCR-CMV co-occurrence was scored with hypergeometric tests, and a repertoire-size bias correction was applied to TCR pairs. False discovery rates were estimated in a later analysis by permuting HLA or CMV assignments 20 times. In a later analysis, co-occurring TCRs were grouped with DBSCAN, and TCRdist sequence similarity was added when clustering was performed within HLA-allele-positive subsets. Repertoires with fewer than 30,000 or more than 120,000 public chains, plus five repertoires with anomalous nucleotide sharing, were excluded from co-occurrence clustering. Drawn from immuneACCESS, this table holds only the in-frame rearrangements with V and J called that TCRdb kept. Clones are partly lost; checked studies trace under half to an unresolved V gene and leave the rest unexplained. The V and J calls and clone size come from that table; D and trimming were worked out from the DNA. The table for this sample shows some 140,000 clones. Just under 2% of the sample is taken by the ten largest.

The V and J segments used are TRBV28 and TRBJ1-1; a tentative D call is TRBD1 (6 bases match). This receptor was taken from an older woman in good health and CMV-seronegative. Sequencing used PBMCs. The CDR3 protein is CASSFTGLNTEAFF. In nucleotides, the sequence is TGTGCCAGCAGTTTCACAGGGCTGAACACTGAAGCTTTCTTT.